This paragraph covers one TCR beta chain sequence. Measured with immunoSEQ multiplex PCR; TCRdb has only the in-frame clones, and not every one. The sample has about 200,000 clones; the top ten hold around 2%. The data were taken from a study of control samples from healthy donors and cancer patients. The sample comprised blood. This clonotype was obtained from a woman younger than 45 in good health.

The CDR3, as DNA: TGTGCCAGCAGTTTACTATTGGACCCAGATACGCAGTATTTT. Encoded protein: CASSLLLDPDTQYF. The chain uses TRBV27 and TRBJ2-3; D is ambiguous. Between the trimmed V and J ends, which lost 2 bases and 4 bases, there was a span of 10 bases. CDR3 length: 14 residues. Germline CDR1 is MNHEY and CDR2 is SMNVEV (reference sequence).